Listed below are T cell receptor beta chains from one sample, sequenced in a study of cytomegalovirus exposure and HLA in healthy donors. The protocol was immunoSEQ multiplex PCR, while the TCRdb copy is restricted to in-frame clones and leaves out a portion. The sample lists nearly 200,000 clones, 60% to 80% occurring once. Specimen: PBMCs. Every receptor here comes from a woman younger than 45 in good health and CMV-seropositive. CDR3s include the opening cysteine and the closing phenylalanine or tryptophan. A D gene is named only where the DNA matches it firmly. Expanded clones get a size class; other rows say once, few or many, or leave the size out.

size,D,J,V,CDR3,DNA
NA,TRBD1,TRBJ1-1,TRBV7-9,CASSLTGPTEAFF,TGTGCCAGCAGCCTGACAGGGCCCACTGAAGCTTTCTTT
NA,TRBD2,TRBJ2-5,TRBV2,CASRGGRGETQYF,TGTGCCAGCCGGGGGGGCCGGGGAGAGACCCAGTACTTC
NA,TRBD1,TRBJ1-5,TRBV19,CASRDRERSQPQHF,TGTGCCAGTAGGGACAGGGAAAGGAGTCAGCCCCAGCATTTT
NA,NA,TRBJ2-2,TRBV11-1,CASSRTVANTGELFF,TGTGCCAGCAGCCGAACGGTGGCGAACACCGGGGAGCTGTTTTTT
NA,NA,TRBJ1-1,TRBV13,CASSSGQGRRNTEAFF,TGTGCCAGCAGCTCGGGTCAGGGGCGCAGGAACACTGAAGCTTTCTTT
NA,NA,TRBJ2-2,TRBV11-1,CASSLTLTNTGELFF,TGTGCCAGCAGCTTAACCCTAACGAACACCGGGGAGCTGTTTTTT
NA,TRBD2,TRBJ2-5,TRBV11-2,CASSYRLAGGGETQYF,TGTGCCAGCAGCTACAGGCTAGCGGGGGGGGGAGAGACCCAGTACTTC
NA,NA,TRBJ2-7,TRBV28,CASSLRDYEQYF,TGTGCCAGCAGCCTCAGGGACTACGAGCAGTACTTC
NA,NA,TRBJ1-3,TRBV28,CASSSSFGRLGNTIYF,TGTGCCAGCAGTTCAAGTTTTGGCAGATTAGGAAACACCATATATTTT
NA,TRBD1,TRBJ2-2,TRBV19,CASRHSGQGNTGELFF,TGTGCCAGTAGACACTCGGGACAGGGCAACACCGGGGAGCTGTTTTTT
NA,NA,TRBJ1-2,TRBV29-1,CSAAGRTNYGYTF,TGCAGCGCGGCGGGACGGACTAACTATGGCTACACCTTC
NA,TRBD1,TRBJ1-4,TRBV7-9,CASSPGQGTEKLFF,TGTGCCAGCAGCCCCGGACAGGGGACTGAAAAACTGTTTTTT
few,NA,TRBJ2-3,TRBV7-3,CASSFGGRSTDTQYF,TGTGCCAGCAGCTTTGGTGGGAGAAGCACAGATACGCAGTATTTT
NA,TRBD1,TRBJ2-1,TRBV6-6,CASSFTGGYNEQFF,TGTGCCAGCAGTTTTACAGGGGGGTACAATGAGCAGTTCTTC
once,TRBD1,TRBJ1-1,TRBV29-1,CSVKAGQGTTEAFF,TGCAGCGTTAAAGCGGGACAGGGGACCACTGAAGCTTTCTTT
NA,NA,TRBJ2-7,TRBV7-6,CASSLEAGISYEQYF,TGTGCCAGCAGCTTAGAAGCAGGGATCTCCTACGAGCAGTACTTC
few,TRBD1,TRBJ1-2,TRBV18,CASSRETGTGGLYGYTF,TGTGCCAGCTCACGGGAAACCGGGACAGGGGGCCTCTATGGCTACACCTTC
NA,TRBD2,TRBJ2-2,TRBV12-5,CARAGVSGELFF,TGTGCTAGGGCGGGGGTCAGCGGGGAGCTGTTTTTT
once,TRBD2,TRBJ2-5,TRBV9,CASSSTFGGETQYF,TGTGCCAGCAGCTCGACTTTCGGGGGGGAGACCCAGTACTTC
NA,NA,TRBJ1-2,TRBV10-3,CAISERLDGRGYGYTF,TGTGCCATCAGTGAGCGTTTAGATGGCAGAGGCTATGGCTACACCTTC
NA,TRBD1,TRBJ1-5,TRBV19,CASSIHHRGNNQPQHF,TGTGCCAGTAGTATCCATCACAGGGGGAACAATCAGCCCCAGCATTTT
NA,TRBD1,TRBJ1-2,TRBV7-2,CASSFGQGNYGYTF,TGTGCCAGCAGCTTCGGACAGGGAAACTATGGCTACACCTTC
once,NA,TRBJ1-2,TRBV7-9,CSSSLGGLGYTF,TGTTCCAGCAGCTTAGGGGGACTCGGCTACACCTTC
NA,TRBD2,TRBJ2-7,TRBV5-8,CASSPGGISYEQYF,TGTGCCAGCAGCCCGGGAGGGATTTCCTACGAGCAGTACTTC
NA,NA,TRBJ2-7,TRBV29-1,CSVRAGAIPYEQYF,TGCAGCGTCCGCGCGGGGGCAATTCCCTACGAGCAGTACTTC
once,TRBD2,TRBJ2-3,TRBV5-1,CASSLPSGANTDTQYF,TGCGCCAGCAGCTTGCCTAGCGGGGCCAACACAGATACGCAGTATTTT
NA,NA,TRBJ1-3,TRBV6-1,CASTGLSGNTIYF,TGTGCCAGCACAGGGCTCTCTGGAAACACCATATATTTT
NA,NA,TRBJ1-6,TRBV9,CASSPYVSSYNSPLHF,TGTGCCAGCAGCCCCTATGTGAGCTCCTATAATTCACCCCTCCACTTT
once,NA,TRBJ1-5,TRBV28,CASSSLGGRDKYYSNQPQHF,TGTGCCAGCAGTTCACTCGGGGGGCGAGACAAATATTATAGCAATCAGCCCCAGCATTTT
NA,NA,TRBJ2-4,TRBV5-6,CASSFASANPAKNIQYF,TGTGCCAGCAGCTTTGCTAGCGCCAACCCGGCCAAAAACATTCAGTACTTC
NA,TRBD1,TRBJ2-3,TRBV29-1,CSVTGQGPSTDTQYF,TGCAGCGTTACAGGACAGGGCCCTAGCACAGATACGCAGTATTTT
NA,NA,TRBJ2-5,TRBV30,CAWSPGVLETQYF,TGTGCCTGGAGTCCAGGGGTTCTAGAGACCCAGTACTTC
NA,TRBD1,TRBJ1-5,TRBV11-2,CASSRDSLNQPQHF,TGTGCCAGCAGCCGGGACAGCCTCAATCAGCCCCAGCATTTT
NA,NA,TRBJ2-1,TRBV6-1,CASRGTGILRNEQFF,TGTGCCAGCAGAGGAACAGGGATACTACGCAATGAGCAGTTCTTC
NA,NA,TRBJ1-6,TRBV28,CASSHRVMDSPLHF,TGTGCCAGCAGTCACAGGGTGATGGATTCACCCCTCCACTTT
NA,TRBD1,TRBJ1-2,TRBV2,CASSKQGGRTGYTF,TGTGCCAGCAGTAAACAGGGGGGTCGAACTGGCTACACCTTC
NA,NA,TRBJ1-1,TRBV7-3,CASSRQGTGEAFF,TGTGCCAGCAGCAGGCAGGGGACGGGTGAAGCTTTCTTT
few,TRBD1,TRBJ2-3,TRBV9,CASSVGDRDTQYF,TGTGCCAGCAGCGTAGGGGACAGAGATACGCAGTATTTT
NA,TRBD1,TRBJ2-7,TRBV6-5,CASGLGQGDPYEQYF,TGTGCCAGCGGACTCGGACAGGGAGACCCCTACGAGCAGTACTTC
NA,NA,TRBJ1-5,TRBV28,CASSFEGARQPQHF,TGTGCCAGCAGTTTCGAAGGGGCTCGGCAGCCCCAGCATTTT
NA,TRBD1,TRBJ2-6,TRBV7-9,CASSANTGTDLSGANVLTF,TGTGCCAGCAGCGCAAACACCGGGACAGACCTTTCTGGGGCCAACGTCCTGACTTTC
NA,NA,TRBJ1-2,TRBV6-5,CASSSTGYGYTF,TGTGCCAGCAGTTCCACAGGGTATGGCTACACCTTC
NA,NA,TRBJ2-7,TRBV7-2,CASSSGVGLAVYEQYF,TGTGCCAGCAGCTCAGGGGTGGGGCTAGCGGTCTACGAGCAGTACTTC
NA,NA,TRBJ1-5,TRBV2,CASKLGQANQPQHF,TGTGCCAGCAAACTGGGGCAGGCTAATCAGCCCCAGCATTTT
NA,TRBD1,TRBJ1-1,TRBV29-1,CSAHRGNTEAFF,TGCAGCGCTCACAGGGGAAATACTGAAGCTTTCTTT
NA,TRBD1,TRBJ1-1,TRBV4-3,CASSQGSGGGTEAFF,TGCGCCAGCAGCCAGGGCTCAGGGGGCGGCACTGAAGCTTTCTTT
once,TRBD2,TRBJ2-5,TRBV7-9,CASSPRPGLAGETQYF,TGTGCCAGCAGCCCCAGACCGGGACTAGCAGGGGAGACCCAGTACTTC
NA,NA,TRBJ1-2,TRBV13,CASSPRGQPNYGYTF,TGTGCCAGCAGCCCTAGAGGACAGCCTAACTATGGCTACACCTTC
NA,TRBD2,TRBJ2-2,TRBV2,CASRIAGTNTGELFF,TGTGCCAGTCGTATAGCGGGGACGAACACCGGGGAGCTGTTTTTT
NA,TRBD1,TRBJ2-2,TRBV6-1,CASQGQANTGELFF,TGTGCTAGCCAGGGACAGGCGAACACCGGGGAGCTGTTTTTT
NA,TRBD1,TRBJ1-5,TRBV7-2,CASSSRQGVAQPQHF,TGTGCCAGCAGCTCACGACAGGGCGTTGCTCAGCCCCAGCATTTT
NA,NA,TRBJ2-1,TRBV5-1,CASSEETWNEQFF,TGCGCCAGCAGCGAGGAGACTTGGAATGAGCAGTTCTTC
NA,TRBD1,TRBJ1-6,TRBV29-1,CSVEVPGQGNSPLHF,TGCAGCGTTGAAGTCCCCGGACAGGGAAATTCACCCCTCCACTTT
NA,TRBD2,TRBJ2-1,TRBV6-5,CASTSGGAYNEQFF,TGTGCCAGCACAAGCGGGGGGGCGTACAATGAGCAGTTCTTC
NA,TRBD1,TRBJ2-1,TRBV29-1,CSVSRDRASNEQFF,TGCAGCGTGAGCCGGGACAGGGCCTCCAATGAGCAGTTCTTC
NA,NA,TRBJ2-7,TRBV28,CASSPTDRVRDEQYF,TGTGCCAGCAGTCCCACGGACAGAGTTCGGGACGAGCAGTACTTC
NA,TRBD2,TRBJ2-3,TRBV5-1,CASRTSGGTDTQYF,TGCGCCAGCCGAACTAGCGGGGGCACAGATACGCAGTATTTT
NA,NA,TRBJ1-4,TRBV11-2,CASSLPLEKLFF,TGTGCCAGCAGCCTACCGCTTGAAAAACTGTTTTTT
NA,TRBD1,TRBJ1-6,TRBV10-3,CAISEFRDRTPPHNSPLHF,TGTGCCATCAGTGAATTTAGGGACAGGACCCCCCCCCATAATTCACCCCTCCACTTT